These T cell receptor beta chains were read from a single sample in a study of OX40 agonist ivuxolimab in advanced cancers. The data were produced by immunoSEQ multiplex PCR, yet TCRdb's version contains in-frame clones alone and is incomplete. Of around 60,000 clones listed, 75% to 90% are singletons. This specimen consisted of CD4+ or CD8+ T cells sorted from blood, obtained in a trial of the OX40 agonist ivuxolimab. These receptors originate from an adult with an advanced solid tumor such as melanoma, head and neck, liver or kidney cancer. Both conserved end residues are part of each CDR3. D genes are given only for firm matches. Size is omitted from some rows. Given values are once, few, many or a class for expanded clones.

J gene: TRBJ2-5; D gene: TRBD2; V gene: TRBV30; clone size: -; CDR3 protein: CAWSVGTSGRTGETQYF; CDR3 DNA: TGTGCCTGGAGTGTAGGGACTAGCGGGAGAACAGGGGAGACCCAGTACTTC
J gene: TRBJ2-1; D gene: -; V gene: TRBV10-3; clone size: -; CDR3 protein: CAISESNSEGEQFF; CDR3 DNA: TGTGCCATCAGTGAGTCTAACTCGGAGGGGGAGCAGTTCTTC
J gene: TRBJ2-5; D gene: TRBD1; V gene: TRBV27; clone size: -; CDR3 protein: CASSSGQGRETQYF; CDR3 DNA: TGTGCCAGCAGTTCAGGACAGGGTCGAGAGACCCAGTACTTC
J gene: TRBJ2-3; D gene: -; V gene: TRBV2; clone size: -; CDR3 protein: CASMGSPDTQYF; CDR3 DNA: TGTGCCAGCATGGGTAGTCCAGATACGCAGTATTTT
J gene: TRBJ2-1; D gene: -; V gene: TRBV6-1; clone size: -; CDR3 protein: CASERVYNEQFF; CDR3 DNA: TGTGCCAGCGAGCGGGTTTACAATGAGCAGTTCTTC
J gene: TRBJ2-5; D gene: -; V gene: TRBV9; clone size: -; CDR3 protein: CASSGLQGGETQYF; CDR3 DNA: TGTGCCAGCAGCGGACTACAGGGAGGTGAGACCCAGTACTTC
J gene: TRBJ1-4; D gene: TRBD1; V gene: TRBV5-1; clone size: once; CDR3 protein: CASSLGQGSEKLFF; CDR3 DNA: TGCGCCAGCAGCTTGGGACAGGGAAGCGAAAAACTGTTTTTT
J gene: TRBJ1-1; D gene: -; V gene: TRBV5-1; clone size: -; CDR3 protein: CASSYGLNTEAFF; CDR3 DNA: TGCGCCAGCAGCTACGGACTGAACACTGAAGCTTTCTTT
J gene: TRBJ1-4; D gene: -; V gene: TRBV27; clone size: -; CDR3 protein: CASSFTGQPIPEKLFF; CDR3 DNA: TGTGCCAGCAGTTTCACCGGACAGCCTATCCCTGAAAAACTGTTTTTT
J gene: TRBJ1-3; D gene: -; V gene: TRBV4-1; clone size: -; CDR3 protein: CASSQLGLSGNTIYF; CDR3 DNA: TGCGCCAGCAGCCAGCTAGGCCTCTCTGGAAACACCATATATTTT
J gene: TRBJ2-7; D gene: -; V gene: TRBV9; clone size: -; CDR3 protein: CASSVGTESSYEQYF; CDR3 DNA: TGTGCCAGCAGCGTAGGGACGGAGAGCTCCTACGAGCAGTACTTC
J gene: TRBJ1-4; D gene: -; V gene: TRBV4-2; clone size: -; CDR3 protein: CASSQDRVINEKLFF; CDR3 DNA: TGTGCCAGCAGCCAAGACAGGGTCATAAATGAAAAACTGTTTTTT
J gene: TRBJ2-2; D gene: -; V gene: TRBV27; clone size: -; CDR3 protein: CASSFRGHTGELFF; CDR3 DNA: TGTGCCAGCAGTTTCCGGGGACACACCGGGGAGCTGTTTTTT
J gene: TRBJ2-7; D gene: -; V gene: TRBV10-3; clone size: few; CDR3 protein: CAISEWRQRGEQYF; CDR3 DNA: TGTGCCATCAGTGAGTGGCGACAACGCGGCGAGCAGTACTTC
J gene: TRBJ2-3; D gene: -; V gene: TRBV6-5; clone size: once; CDR3 protein: CASTSDSGADTQYF; CDR3 DNA: TGTGCCAGCACCTCGGACAGCGGGGCTGATACGCAGTATTTT
J gene: TRBJ2-2; D gene: -; V gene: TRBV9; clone size: -; CDR3 protein: CASSPEDWNTGELFF; CDR3 DNA: TGTGCCAGCAGCCCTGAGGACTGGAACACCGGGGAGCTGTTTTTT
J gene: TRBJ2-3; D gene: TRBD2; V gene: TRBV9; clone size: -; CDR3 protein: CASSPSTSGRAQDTQYF; CDR3 DNA: TGTGCCAGCAGCCCCAGCACTAGCGGGAGGGCCCAAGATACGCAGTATTTT
J gene: TRBJ1-5; D gene: -; V gene: TRBV23-1; clone size: few; CDR3 protein: CASSRQRGSNQPQHF; CDR3 DNA: TGCGCCAGCAGTCGGCAAAGGGGAAGCAATCAGCCCCAGCATTTT
J gene: TRBJ2-5; D gene: -; V gene: TRBV5-8; clone size: -; CDR3 protein: CASSLVGMETQYF; CDR3 DNA: TGTGCCAGCAGCTTGGTTGGGATGGAGACCCAGTACTTC
J gene: TRBJ1-1; D gene: TRBD1; V gene: TRBV30; clone size: few; CDR3 protein: CAWSPRTGASPEAFF; CDR3 DNA: TGTGCCTGGAGTCCCCGGACAGGGGCGAGCCCTGAAGCTTTCTTT
J gene: TRBJ2-5; D gene: TRBD2; V gene: TRBV5-8; clone size: -; CDR3 protein: CASSLGLAELQETQYF; CDR3 DNA: TGTGCCAGCAGCTTGGGGCTAGCGGAACTCCAAGAGACCCAGTACTTC
J gene: TRBJ1-5; D gene: -; V gene: TRBV4-2; clone size: medium-sized; CDR3 protein: CASSQDGDTNQPQHF; CDR3 DNA: TGTGCCAGCAGCCAAGACGGGGACACCAATCAGCCCCAGCATTTT
J gene: TRBJ1-4; D gene: TRBD1; V gene: TRBV6-6; clone size: -; CDR3 protein: CASSRPRDSEKLFF; CDR3 DNA: TGTGCCAGCAGCCGTCCCCGGGACAGTGAAAAACTGTTTTTT
J gene: TRBJ1-3; D gene: -; V gene: TRBV5-1; clone size: few; CDR3 protein: CASSLGSSAYSGNTIYF; CDR3 DNA: TGCGCCAGCAGCTTGGGCAGCAGCGCTTACTCTGGAAACACCATATATTTT
J gene: TRBJ2-2; D gene: -; V gene: TRBV20-1; clone size: -; CDR3 protein: CSAGGELFF; CDR3 DNA: TGCAGTGCTGGCGGGGAGCTGTTTTTT
J gene: TRBJ2-5; D gene: -; V gene: TRBV20-1; clone size: -; CDR3 protein: CSATLRETQYF; CDR3 DNA: TGCAGTGCCACCCTCAGGGAGACCCAGTACTTC
J gene: TRBJ1-3; D gene: -; V gene: TRBV11-2; clone size: -; CDR3 protein: CASSLAVNTIYF; CDR3 DNA: TGTGCCAGCAGCTTAGCAGTAAACACCATATATTTT
J gene: TRBJ1-1; D gene: -; V gene: TRBV14; clone size: -; CDR3 protein: CASSPRAGRGREAFF; CDR3 DNA: TGTGCCAGCAGCCCAAGAGCAGGCAGGGGAAGGGAAGCTTTCTTT
J gene: TRBJ1-3; D gene: -; V gene: TRBV7-2; clone size: few; CDR3 protein: CASSLFGGSGNTIYF; CDR3 DNA: TGTGCCAGCAGCTTATTCGGAGGGAGTGGAAACACCATATATTTT
J gene: TRBJ1-3; D gene: TRBD1; V gene: TRBV9; clone size: -; CDR3 protein: CASSGTGTEFSGNTIYF; CDR3 DNA: TGTGCCAGCAGCGGGACCGGGACAGAGTTCTCTGGAAACACCATATATTTT
J gene: TRBJ1-1; D gene: -; V gene: TRBV15; clone size: -; CDR3 protein: CATSRVGLTEAFF; CDR3 DNA: TGTGCCACCAGCAGAGTAGGGTTGACTGAAGCTTTCTTT
J gene: TRBJ1-5; D gene: TRBD1; V gene: TRBV18; clone size: -; CDR3 protein: CASPGQGNQPQHF; CDR3 DNA: TGTGCCAGTCCGGGACAGGGTAATCAGCCCCAGCATTTT
J gene: TRBJ2-5; D gene: -; V gene: TRBV5-1; clone size: -; CDR3 protein: CASSLIGGRETQYF; CDR3 DNA: TGCGCCAGCAGCTTGATCGGGGGTAGAGAGACCCAGTACTTC
J gene: TRBJ2-1; D gene: TRBD2; V gene: TRBV28; clone size: -; CDR3 protein: CASSSPGLEDEQFF; CDR3 DNA: TGTGCCAGCAGTTCACCGGGACTAGAGGATGAGCAGTTCTTC
J gene: TRBJ1-3; D gene: -; V gene: TRBV5-1; clone size: -; CDR3 protein: CASSSTGLSGNTIYF; CDR3 DNA: TGCGCCAGCAGCTCGACGGGGTTATCTGGAAACACCATATATTTT
J gene: TRBJ2-6; D gene: -; V gene: TRBV30; clone size: -; CDR3 protein: CAWTPRAGANVLTF; CDR3 DNA: TGTGCCTGGACGCCCAGGGCTGGGGCCAACGTCCTGACTTTC
J gene: TRBJ2-1; D gene: TRBD1; V gene: TRBV7-3; clone size: -; CDR3 protein: CASSSDRGSYNEQFF; CDR3 DNA: TGTGCCAGCAGCTCCGACAGGGGGTCCTACAATGAGCAGTTCTTC
J gene: TRBJ2-5; D gene: -; V gene: TRBV5-1; clone size: -; CDR3 protein: CASSLAGVIEETQYF; CDR3 DNA: TGCGCCAGCAGCTTGGCAGGGGTGATCGAAGAGACCCAGTACTTC
J gene: TRBJ2-7; D gene: TRBD1; V gene: TRBV11-1; clone size: -; CDR3 protein: CASSPLGQGSSYEQYF; CDR3 DNA: TGTGCCAGCAGTCCTCTGGGACAGGGAAGCTCCTACGAGCAGTACTTC
J gene: TRBJ1-5; D gene: -; V gene: TRBV4-1; clone size: once; CDR3 protein: CASSQEHPHSNQPQHF; CDR3 DNA: TGCGCCAGCAGCCAAGAGCACCCGCACAGCAATCAGCCCCAGCATTTT
J gene: TRBJ2-1; D gene: TRBD1; V gene: TRBV5-1; clone size: -; CDR3 protein: CASSVGTGIGIEQFF; CDR3 DNA: TGCGCCAGCAGCGTTGGGACAGGGATAGGGATTGAGCAGTTCTTC
J gene: TRBJ1-4; D gene: -; V gene: TRBV27; clone size: -; CDR3 protein: CASSLRGQGLATNEKLFF; CDR3 DNA: TGTGCCAGCAGTTTACGGGGGCAGGGTCTTGCAACTAATGAAAAACTGTTTTTT
J gene: TRBJ2-5; D gene: TRBD2; V gene: TRBV5-1; clone size: -; CDR3 protein: CASSLGLAGATGQETQYF; CDR3 DNA: TGCGCCAGCAGCTTGGGACTAGCGGGGGCCACAGGCCAAGAGACCCAGTACTTC
J gene: TRBJ2-1; D gene: -; V gene: TRBV5-1; clone size: medium-sized; CDR3 protein: CARPLGTGESEQFF; CDR3 DNA: TGCGCCAGGCCCCTAGGGACCGGAGAAAGCGAGCAGTTCTTC
J gene: TRBJ1-5; D gene: -; V gene: TRBV28; clone size: -; CDR3 protein: CASSGSGGAQPQHF; CDR3 DNA: TGTGCCAGCAGTGGTTCGGGGGGCGCTCAGCCCCAGCATTTT
J gene: TRBJ2-5; D gene: TRBD1; V gene: TRBV5-4; clone size: -; CDR3 protein: CASSTRTGGFETQYF; CDR3 DNA: TGTGCCAGCAGCACCCGGACAGGGGGATTTGAGACCCAGTACTTC
J gene: TRBJ2-3; D gene: -; V gene: TRBV5-4; clone size: once; CDR3 protein: CASSLDVGGLTDTQYF; CDR3 DNA: TGTGCCAGCAGCTTGGATGTGGGGGGGCTCACAGATACGCAGTATTTT
J gene: TRBJ2-1; D gene: -; V gene: TRBV7-2; clone size: -; CDR3 protein: CASSPMEGGRHEQFF; CDR3 DNA: TGTGCCAGCAGCCCAATGGAAGGGGGGCGTCATGAGCAGTTCTTC
J gene: TRBJ1-5; D gene: -; V gene: TRBV15; clone size: -; CDR3 protein: CATSTQSNQPQHF; CDR3 DNA: TGTGCCACCAGCACCCAGAGTAATCAGCCCCAGCATTTT
J gene: TRBJ1-5; D gene: -; V gene: TRBV6-6; clone size: -; CDR3 protein: CASRGELAGNQPQHF; CDR3 DNA: TGTGCCAGCAGGGGGGAATTAGCAGGCAATCAGCCCCAGCATTTT
J gene: TRBJ1-1; D gene: TRBD1; V gene: TRBV10-3; clone size: -; CDR3 protein: CAITSTGQDLNTEAFF; CDR3 DNA: TGTGCCATCACCTCTACCGGACAGGATTTGAACACTGAAGCTTTCTTT
J gene: TRBJ1-5; D gene: -; V gene: TRBV18; clone size: -; CDR3 protein: CASSPSGGQGGNQPQHF; CDR3 DNA: TGTGCCAGCTCACCCTCAGGAGGTCAGGGAGGCAATCAGCCCCAGCATTTT
J gene: TRBJ1-6; D gene: -; V gene: TRBV5-8; clone size: -; CDR3 protein: CAYLRWEGSPLHF; CDR3 DNA: TGTGCCTACCTTAGGTGGGAAGGTTCACCCCTCCACTTT
J gene: TRBJ2-7; D gene: TRBD1; V gene: TRBV10-2; clone size: -; CDR3 protein: CASRPGQTYEQYF; CDR3 DNA: TGCGCCAGCAGGCCGGGACAGACCTACGAGCAGTACTTC
J gene: TRBJ2-2; D gene: TRBD1; V gene: TRBV5-1; clone size: -; CDR3 protein: CASAKQGARGELFF; CDR3 DNA: TGCGCCAGCGCTAAACAGGGGGCGAGGGGGGAGCTGTTTTTT